A selection of T cell receptor beta chains follows, all from one sample in a study of blood T cell repertoires in COVID-19. TCRdb's table, derived via immunoSEQ multiplex PCR, lists solely in-frame clones and lacks some. Of hundreds of thousands of clones in the sample, 85% to 90% are singletons; the top ten hold more than 0.95%. Sequencing was done on a sample of PBMCs or T cells enriched from blood (not recorded which). These receptors were collected from a man aged 25 to 40 who had recovered from COVID-19. Both conserved end residues are part of each CDR3. Fields, in order: clone size, D gene, J gene, V gene, CDR3 protein, CDR3 DNA. The D gene is left open where the match is weak. A row's size may be missing; if present it is once, few, many or a size class.

clone size: -; D gene: -; J gene: TRBJ1-2; V gene: TRBV3-1/TRBV3-2; CDR3 protein: CASSKSEGDGYTF; CDR3 DNA: TGTGCCAGCAGCAAATCGGAGGGTGATGGCTACACCTTC
clone size: -; D gene: -; J gene: TRBJ1-1; V gene: TRBV5-1; CDR3 protein: CASSYSRENTEAFF; CDR3 DNA: TGCGCCAGCAGCTATTCACGGGAGAACACTGAAGCTTTCTTT
clone size: -; D gene: -; J gene: TRBJ1-2; V gene: TRBV27; CDR3 protein: CASRNTGLYYGYTF; CDR3 DNA: TGTGCCAGCAGAAATACAGGGCTCTACTATGGCTACACCTTC
clone size: -; D gene: -; J gene: TRBJ2-7; V gene: TRBV29-1; CDR3 protein: CSVGSRYEQYF; CDR3 DNA: TGCAGCGTTGGCAGCAGGTACGAGCAGTACTTC
clone size: -; D gene: -; J gene: TRBJ2-5; V gene: TRBV19; CDR3 protein: CASRQGGQETQYF; CDR3 DNA: TGTGCCAGCAGACAAGGGGGCCAAGAGACCCAGTACTTC
clone size: -; D gene: -; J gene: TRBJ2-2; V gene: TRBV10-3; CDR3 protein: CAIRRDGAGELFF; CDR3 DNA: TGTGCCATCAGACGGGATGGGGCCGGGGAGCTGTTTTTT
clone size: -; D gene: -; J gene: TRBJ1-5; V gene: TRBV7-8; CDR3 protein: CASSLGTEYSNQPQHF; CDR3 DNA: TGTGCCAGCAGCTTAGGGACAGAATATAGCAATCAGCCCCAGCATTTT
clone size: -; D gene: -; J gene: TRBJ1-1; V gene: TRBV20-1; CDR3 protein: CSARDPPKAFF; CDR3 DNA: TGCAGTGCTAGAGATCCCCCTAAAGCTTTCTTT
clone size: -; D gene: TRBD2; J gene: TRBJ2-5; V gene: TRBV20-1; CDR3 protein: CSASIAGGETQYF; CDR3 DNA: TGCAGTGCTAGTATAGCGGGAGGAGAGACCCAGTACTTC
clone size: -; D gene: TRBD1; J gene: TRBJ1-2; V gene: TRBV6-2/TRBV6-3; CDR3 protein: CASSYSTGGAHGYTF; CDR3 DNA: TGTGCCAGCAGTTACTCCACAGGGGGCGCGCATGGCTACACCTTC
clone size: -; D gene: -; J gene: TRBJ1-2; V gene: TRBV3-1/TRBV3-2; CDR3 protein: CASSQDGPVYGYTF; CDR3 DNA: TGTGCCAGCAGCCAAGATGGTCCAGTCTATGGCTACACCTTC
clone size: -; D gene: TRBD2; J gene: TRBJ2-7; V gene: TRBV7-9; CDR3 protein: CASSAVGLDYEQYF; CDR3 DNA: TGTGCCAGCAGCGCCGTAGGACTAGACTACGAGCAGTACTTC
clone size: -; D gene: -; J gene: TRBJ2-1; V gene: TRBV4-1; CDR3 protein: CASSRGSSYNEQFF; CDR3 DNA: TGCGCCAGCAGCCGGGGCAGCTCCTACAATGAGCAGTTCTTC
clone size: -; D gene: TRBD1; J gene: TRBJ2-7; V gene: TRBV5-1; CDR3 protein: CASSLAGTGIEQYF; CDR3 DNA: TGCGCCAGCAGCTTGGCCGGGACAGGGATCGAGCAGTACTTC
clone size: -; D gene: TRBD1; J gene: TRBJ1-5; V gene: TRBV19; CDR3 protein: CASSIVRTGRSNQPQHF; CDR3 DNA: TGTGCCAGTAGTATTGTACGGACAGGTAGGAGCAATCAGCCCCAGCATTTT
clone size: -; D gene: -; J gene: TRBJ2-6; V gene: TRBV2; CDR3 protein: CASSVSGANVLTF; CDR3 DNA: TGTGCCAGCTCGGTCTCTGGGGCCAACGTCCTGACTTTC
clone size: once; D gene: -; J gene: TRBJ2-7; V gene: TRBV7-6; CDR3 protein: CASSLAGSGTYEQYF; CDR3 DNA: TGTGCCAGCAGCTTAGCGGGTAGCGGCACCTACGAGCAGTACTTC
clone size: once; D gene: -; J gene: TRBJ1-6; V gene: TRBV30; CDR3 protein: CAWSSGASSPLHF; CDR3 DNA: TGTGCCTGGAGTTCAGGGGCCAGCTCACCCCTCCACTTT
clone size: -; D gene: -; J gene: TRBJ1-2; V gene: TRBV11-2; CDR3 protein: CASSPTDSYGYTF; CDR3 DNA: TGTGCCAGCAGCCCCACGGACAGCTATGGCTACACCTTC
clone size: -; D gene: -; J gene: TRBJ2-3; V gene: TRBV3-1/TRBV3-2; CDR3 protein: CASSHEAYTDTQYF; CDR3 DNA: TGTGCCAGCAGCCATGAGGCCTACACAGATACGCAGTATTTT
clone size: -; D gene: TRBD1; J gene: TRBJ1-2; V gene: TRBV18; CDR3 protein: CASSPGQGRANYGYTF; CDR3 DNA: TGTGCCAGCTCACCCGGACAGGGGAGAGCTAACTATGGCTACACCTTC
clone size: -; D gene: TRBD2; J gene: TRBJ2-2; V gene: TRBV10-1; CDR3 protein: CATNRTSKNTGELFF; CDR3 DNA: TGCGCCACCAATCGGACTAGCAAGAACACCGGGGAGCTGTTTTTT
clone size: -; D gene: TRBD2; J gene: TRBJ2-1; V gene: TRBV28; CDR3 protein: CASSQRGDGLAGRDEQFF; CDR3 DNA: TGTGCCAGCAGCCAAAGGGGAGATGGACTAGCGGGAAGGGATGAGCAGTTCTTC
clone size: -; D gene: TRBD1; J gene: TRBJ1-1; V gene: TRBV28; CDR3 protein: CASSSNRGMNTEAFF; CDR3 DNA: TGTGCCAGCAGTTCGAACAGGGGCATGAACACTGAAGCTTTCTTT
clone size: -; D gene: -; J gene: TRBJ1-4; V gene: TRBV5-1; CDR3 protein: CASSQGRETEKLFF; CDR3 DNA: TGCGCCAGCAGCCAAGGACGGGAGACTGAAAAACTGTTTTTT
clone size: -; D gene: -; J gene: TRBJ2-3; V gene: TRBV28; CDR3 protein: CASSLDGHSTDTQYF; CDR3 DNA: TGTGCCAGCAGTTTAGATGGGCATAGCACAGATACGCAGTATTTT
clone size: -; D gene: -; J gene: TRBJ2-7; V gene: TRBV21-1; CDR3 protein: CASSPRGSRDYEQYF; CDR3 DNA: TGTGCCAGCAGCCCGCGCGGGAGTCGGGATTACGAGCAGTACTTC
clone size: -; D gene: -; J gene: TRBJ1-5; V gene: TRBV7-9; CDR3 protein: CASSLAYTGTSSNQPQHF; CDR3 DNA: TGTGCCAGCAGCTTAGCATACACAGGGACCTCCAGCAATCAGCCCCAGCATTTT
clone size: once; D gene: -; J gene: TRBJ2-2; V gene: TRBV5-1; CDR3 protein: CASSLGQTNTGELFF; CDR3 DNA: TGCGCCAGCAGCCTCGGACAGACGAACACCGGGGAGCTGTTTTTT